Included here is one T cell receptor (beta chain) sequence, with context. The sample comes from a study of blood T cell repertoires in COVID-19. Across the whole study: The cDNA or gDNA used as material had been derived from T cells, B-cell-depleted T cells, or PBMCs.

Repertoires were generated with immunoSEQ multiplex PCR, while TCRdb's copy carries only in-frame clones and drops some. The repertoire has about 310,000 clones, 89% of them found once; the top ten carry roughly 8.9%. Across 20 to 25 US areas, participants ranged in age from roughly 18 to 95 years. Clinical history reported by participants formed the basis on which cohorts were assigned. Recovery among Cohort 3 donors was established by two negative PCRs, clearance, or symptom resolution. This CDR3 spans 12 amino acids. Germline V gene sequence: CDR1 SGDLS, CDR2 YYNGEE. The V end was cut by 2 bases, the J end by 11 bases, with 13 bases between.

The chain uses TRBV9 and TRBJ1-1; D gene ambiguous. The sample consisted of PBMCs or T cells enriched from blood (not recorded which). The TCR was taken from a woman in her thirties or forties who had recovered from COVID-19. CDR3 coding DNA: TGTGCCAGCAGCGTTTCCGGGGAACCCGCTTTCTTT. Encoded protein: CASSVSGEPAFF. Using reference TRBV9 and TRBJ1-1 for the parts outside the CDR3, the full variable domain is DSGVTQTPKHLITATGQRVTLRCSPRSGDLSVYWYQQSLDQGLQFLIQYYNGEERAKGNILERFSAQQFPDLHSELNLSSLELGDSALYFCASSVSGEPAFFGQGTRLTVV.